The next 31 T cell receptor beta chains were all read from a single sample in a study of blood T cells in healthy people across ages. Primers used in a second PCR of about 6 to 11 cycles were a sample-barcoded 5' primer and a J-beta primer mix. TCRdb ran MiXCR on the 5' RACE reads and lists one entry per CDR3 protein. Of over 700,000 distinct CDR3 sequences listed, roughly 53% are singletons. Sequenced: blood. The origin of the receptors is a man aged 80 or over in good health.

The chain uses TRBV2 and TRBJ2-7; 10 bases are a match to TRBD1. Germline V gene sequence: CDR1 SNHLY, CDR2 FYNNEI. This CDR3 is built from 15 residues. The ends lost 6 bases at V and 5 bases at J; junction bases unmatched: 10. The CDR3 nucleotides are TGTGCCAGCAGGATTTCGGGACAGGGGAACGACGAGCAGTACTTC. This sequence encodes CASRISGQGNDEQYF.

This clonotype appeared a single time. The rearrangement uses TRBV10-3 and TRBJ1-2, with TRBD1 matching 7 bases. J gave up 6 bases and V 5 bases, and 9 bases lay outside the gene matches. Germline CDR1 reads ENHRY; CDR2 reads SYGVKD. The length of the CDR3 is 14 residues. CDR3 sequence (DNA): TGTGCCATCAGTAAAGATCCTACAGGGGATGGCTACACCTTC. It codes for CAISKDPTGDGYTF.

This clonotype was counted a few times. The J gene is TRBJ1-2, the V gene TRBV3-1; D is ambiguous. Germline values: CDR1 LGHDT, CDR2 YNNKEL (reference sequence). V lost 3 bases to trimming and J lost 2 bases, with 7 bases between them. The CDR3 has 13 residues. The chain's CDR3 is CASSQAGNYGYTF. CDR3 nucleotide sequence: TGTGCCAGCAGCCAGGCTGGGAACTATGGCTACACCTTC.

This clonotype was seen a handful of times. This chain connects TRBV9 to TRBJ2-5, with 7 bases that match TRBD1. This CDR3 comprises 17 residues. The germline gives CDR1 SGDLS, CDR2 YYNGEE. Germline trimming cut 0 bases from V and 2 bases from J; bases unmatched to any gene: 10. In nucleotides, the CDR3 is TGTGCCAGCAGCGTAGCACTGCTTCCGGGACAGCAAGAGACCCAGTACTTC. It yields the protein CASSVALLPGQQETQYF.

The chain is built from TRBV20-1 and TRBJ2-1; D is unresolved. The CDR3 is made up of 16 amino acids. Trimming stripped 5 bases from V and 0 bases from J, with 17 bases between. The germline V gene has CDR1 DFQATT and CDR2 SNEGSKA (reference sequence). In nucleotides, the CDR3 is TGCAGTGCTTTACCTTCTGTGGCATTCTCCTACAATGAGCAGTTCTTC. Translating gives CSALPSVAFSYNEQFF.

The chain is built from TRBV27 and TRBJ2-1; 8 bases match TRBD1. This CDR3 has 13 residues. With V trimmed by 2 bases and J by 6 bases, 0 bases remained unmatched. Germline values: CDR1 MNHEY, CDR2 SMNVEV (reference sequence). For the CDR3, the DNA is TGTGCCAGCAGTTTAGGACAGGGCAATGAGCAGTTCTTC. Translated, it gives CASSLGQGNEQFF.

This chain uses TRBV14 with TRBJ2-5, with D perhaps matching TRBD1 or TRBD2 (5 bases each). Germline CDR1 SGHDN, CDR2 FVKESK. The V and J ends lost 1 base and 11 bases respectively, with 17 bases between them. The CDR3 is 14 residues long. The CDR3 bases are TGTGCCAGCAGCCAAGTTCAGGGACCGGGCGGGCAGTACTTC. Amino acids: CASSQVQGPGGQYF.

The chain combines TRBV5-1 with TRBJ2-7, with a possible D match to TRBD1 (6 bases). The CDR3 loop spans 15 amino acids. Trimming left V 4 bases short and J 1 base short, with 15 bases between. The germline V gene has CDR1 SGHRS and CDR2 YFSETQ. The CDR3 region is CASSPGTLPSYEQYF. CDR3 DNA: TGCGCCAGCAGCCCCGGGACATTGCCGTCCTACGAGCAGTACTTC. Filled out from reference TRBV5-1 and TRBJ2-7, the complete variable domain reads KAGVTQTPRYLIKTRGQQVTLSCSPISGHRSVSWYQQTPGQGLQFLFEYFSETQRNKGNFPGRFSGRQFSNSRSEMNVSTLELGDSALYLCASSPGTLPSYEQYFGPGTRLTVT.

This chain uses TRBV9 with TRBJ2-3; perhaps TRBD1 as D (5 bases). This CDR3 is 14 amino acids long. Germline CDR1 is SGDLS and CDR2 is YYNGEE. Trimming took 3 bases from V and 4 from J, leaving 12 bases between them. This chain's CDR3 is CASSDGWGPDTQYF. For the CDR3, the DNA is TGTGCCAGCAGCGACGGGTGGGGCCCAGATACGCAGTATTTT.

This clonotype was observed at least ten times. The rearrangement joins TRBV29-1 to TRBJ2-1; TRBD2 matches at 7 bases. From germline, CDR1 is SQVTM and CDR2 ANQGSEA. Unmatched junction bases numbered 12, after V lost 8 bases and J lost 5 bases. CDR3 size: 14 residues. The CDR3 loop reads CSSRGGPGHNEQFF. The CDR3 nucleotides read TGCAGCTCCCGGGGAGGGCCCGGGCACAATGAGCAGTTCTTC.

This sequence joins TRBV18 and TRBJ1-2; no firm D call. The CDR3 sequence is 14 residues long. The V end lost 3 bases, the J end lost 2 bases, and 10 bases lay between the germline ends. Germline CDR1 and CDR2: KGHSH and LQKENI. The CDR3 DNA reads as TGTGCCAGCTCACCCTTGGACGGGAACTATGGCTACACCTTC. It is translated as CASSPLDGNYGYTF.

V is TRBV12-3 or TRBV12-4 and J is TRBJ2-5, with D unresolved. Near its end, the DNA agrees better with TRBJ2-7, so the J call may be wrong. The CDR3 loop spans 12 amino acids. The CDR3 here is CASSLTNYEQYF. CDR3 sequence (DNA): TGTGCCAGCAGTTTAACAAACTACGAGCAGTACTTC.

V and J are TRBV12-3 or TRBV12-4 and TRBJ1-2; D gene ambiguous. Between the trimmed V and J ends, which lost 3 bases and 7 bases, there was a span of 9 bases. The CDR3 sequence is 12 residues long. CDR3 in DNA: TGTGCCAGCAGTTTCGAGGGTCTTGGCTACACCTTC. It specifies CASSFEGLGYTF.

The V call is TRBV20-1, the J call TRBJ2-1, with 8 bases matching TRBD1. The germline gives CDR1 DFQATT, CDR2 SNEGSKA (reference sequence). CDR3 length equals 15 residues. The CDR3 DNA is TGCAGCGCCCCAGGAGGACAGGGCTTTTACAATGAGCAGTTCTTC. This gives the protein CSAPGGQGFYNEQFF.

The V and J genes are TRBV12-3 or TRBV12-4 and TRBJ2-1, with 11 bases matching TRBD1. The V segment lost 8 bases and the J segment 6 bases; nucleotides outside the gene matches: 6. The CDR3 is made up of 14 amino acids. Here the CDR3 DNA reads TGTGCCAGCGGGCGGGACAGGGGGAGCAATGAGCAGTTCTTC. Translation: CASGRDRGSNEQFF.

The J gene is TRBJ1-1, the V gene TRBV10-3, with D possibly matching TRBD1 (6 bases). The CDR3 consists of 19 residues. Looked up from germline, CDR1 is ENHRY and CDR2 is SYGVKD. V lost 1 base and J lost 1, with 22 bases in between. The CDR3 sequence is CAISELAGRRTEQNTEAFF. In DNA, the CDR3 is TGTGCCATCAGTGAGTTAGCGGGCCGGAGGACAGAACAGAACACTGAAGCTTTCTTT.

The V and J genes are TRBV29-1 and TRBJ2-5; D may be TRBD2 (6 bases). The V end lost 7 bases, the J end lost 11 bases, and 20 bases lay between the germline ends. Per the germline V gene, CDR1 is SQVTM and CDR2 is ANQGSEA. The CDR3 is 12 amino acids. The DNA of the CDR3 is TGCAGCGCTAACCGGGGGATTAAGGAGCAGTACTTC. Translated, it gives CSANRGIKEQYF. Full variable domain (missing parts from reference TRBV29-1 and TRBJ2-5): SAVISQKPSRDICQRGTSLTIQCQVDSQVTMMFWYRQQPGQSLTLIATANQGSEATYESGFVIDKFPISRPNLTFSTLTVSNMSPEDSSIYLCSANRGIKEQYFGPGTRLLVL.

This clonotype was detected many times. J is TRBJ2-7 and V is TRBV28, with 7 bases lining up with TRBD2. Germline CDR1 MDHEN, CDR2 SYDVKM. CDR3 length: 14 amino acids. Trimming cost V 8 bases and J 3 bases; bases outside gene matches: 10. The CDR3 DNA sequence: TGTGCCAGCGGGGGAGCTAGCGGCATCTACGAGCAGTACTTC. Encoded protein: CASGGASGIYEQYF. The entire variable domain, with the rest obtained from reference TRBV28 and TRBJ2-7, is as follows: DVKVTQSSRYLVKRTGEKVFLECVQDMDHENMFWYRQDPGLGLRLIYFSYDVKMKEKGDIPEGYSVSREKKERFSLILESASTNQTSMYLCASGGASGIYEQYFGPGTRLTVT.

V usage is TRBV29-1 and J usage is TRBJ1-4; D gene ambiguous. Trimming removed 3 bases at V and 5 bases at J, with 4 bases between. The V gene's germline CDR1 is SQVTM and CDR2 ANQGSEA. The CDR3 covers 11 residues. The CDR3 DNA reads TGCAGCGTTGACTGGAATGAAAAACTGTTTTTT. This sequence encodes CSVDWNEKLFF.

The chain couples TRBV7-9 to TRBJ1-2; 8 nucleotides align to TRBD1. Germline CDR1 reads SEHNR; CDR2 reads FQNEAQ (reference sequence). V was pared by 5 bases and J by 4 bases, with 9 bases of the junction left unmatched. The CDR3 has 15 amino acids. The CDR3 loop reads CASSQPGQGIYGYTF. The CDR3 DNA reads TGTGCCAGCAGCCAACCCGGACAGGGTATCTATGGCTACACCTTC.

The gene calls are TRBV4-1 and TRBJ2-3, with TRBD1 matching over 12 bases. The germline V gene encodes CDR1 MGHRA and CDR2 YSYEKL. The CDR3 totals 19 residues. V was clipped by 3 bases and J by 14 bases; unmatched bases: 24. The CDR3 is CASSHPSSGQGAEYRYAYF. In nucleotides, the CDR3 is TGCGCCAGCAGCCATCCCTCTTCGGGACAGGGGGCAGAGTACAGATACGCGTATTTT.

The table lists this clonotype with a count of one. The chain links TRBV10-3 to TRBJ2-7; no definite D call. The length of the CDR3 is 14 residues. V was pared by 5 bases and J by 0 bases, with 11 bases between. Germline V lookup: CDR1 ENHRY, CDR2 SYGVKD. The CDR3 protein is CAISLAQSSYEQYF. Written as DNA, the CDR3 is TGTGCCATCAGTTTGGCCCAGAGCTCCTACGAGCAGTACTTC.

V is TRBV20-1 and J is TRBJ1-6; perhaps TRBD1 as D (6 bases). The germline V gene encodes CDR1 DFQATT and CDR2 SNEGSKA (reference sequence). Trimming took 0 bases from V and 5 from J, leaving 8 bases between them. The CDR3 contains 14 residues. CDR3 amino acids: CSAREDSDNSPLHF. The CDR3 DNA reads as TGCAGTGCTAGAGAGGACAGCGATAATTCACCCCTCCACTTT.

In this sample, this clonotype turned up a few times. The V and J genes are TRBV20-1 and TRBJ2-1; D is ambiguous. This CDR3 contains 10 residues. Per germline, CDR1 DFQATT and CDR2 SNEGSKA (reference sequence). V lost 5 bases to trimming and J lost 10 bases, with 9 bases between them. CDR3 region: CSARAYEQFF. The DNA for the CDR3 is TGCAGTGCTCGGGCTTACGAGCAGTTCTTC.

This clonotype was seen more than once but under ten times. V gene TRBV7-8 combines with J gene TRBJ2-7, with a possible D match to TRBD2 (5 bases). The V and J ends lost 5 bases and 6 bases respectively, with 23 bases between them. CDR3 length equals 16 residues. The germline V gene has CDR1 SGHVS and CDR2 FQNEAQ. The CDR3 DNA follows: TGTGCCAGCAGCCTCCCCGGGGTCCGTCTCTCCGGCGAGCAGTACTTC. This gives the protein CASSLPGVRLSGEQYF. Full variable domain (remainder filled in from reference TRBV7-8 and TRBJ2-7): GAGVSQSPRYKVAKRGQDVALRCDPISGHVSLFWYQQALGQGPEFLTYFQNEAQLDKSGLPSDRFFAERPEGSVSTLKIQRTQQEDSAVYLCASSLPGVRLSGEQYFGPGTRLTVT.

This clonotype was counted a few times. V and J are TRBV7-2 and TRBJ2-3, with TRBD2 matching over 12 bases. This CDR3 is 17 amino acids long. Germline trimming cut 5 bases from V and 8 bases from J; bases unmatched to any gene: 14. CDR1 and CDR2 (germline): SGHTA, FQGNSA. CDR3 nucleotide sequence: TGTGCCAGCAGCCCAAGAGGACTAGCGGGGTCCAGGGGTACGCAGTATTTT. Translation gives CASSPRGLAGSRGTQYF.

The V gene is TRBV6-1, the J gene TRBJ1-6, with D uncertain. The V gene's germline CDR1 is MNHNS and CDR2 SASEGT. The ends were cut back, 1 base at V and 7 bases at J, with 5 bases in the middle. The CDR3 runs 13 residues. The CDR3 protein is CASSEVDNSPLHF. CDR3 DNA sequence: TGTGCCAGCAGTGAAGTCGACAATTCACCCCTCCACTTT.

The chain uses TRBV20-1 and TRBJ2-1; a possible D gene is TRBD1 (5 bases). Germline CDR1 is DFQATT and CDR2 is SNEGSKA (reference sequence). The CDR3 has 12 residues. With 0 bases removed from V and 5 bases from J, the gap between germline ends came to 5 bases. As DNA, the CDR3 is TGCAGTGCTAGAGACAGGGACAATGAGCAGTTCTTC. Protein product: CSARDRDNEQFF.

The chain links TRBV5-1 to TRBJ2-5; 11 bases align to TRBD2. This CDR3 has 16 amino acids. Unmatched junction bases numbered 9, after V lost 3 bases and J lost 5 bases. Germline CDR1 and CDR2: SGHRS and YFSETQ. Here the CDR3 reads CASSSGLADSRETQYF. The CDR3 nucleotides read TGCGCCAGCAGCTCGGGACTAGCGGACAGTAGGGAGACCCAGTACTTC.

The gene calls are TRBV24-1 and TRBJ2-7; a possible D gene is TRBD1 (5 bases). Trimming pared 3 bases from V and 7 bases from J, leaving 9 bases between. The CDR3 is made up of 12 amino acids. Germline V gene lookup returns CDR1 KGHDR and CDR2 SFDVKD. CDR3 DNA: TGTGCCACCAGTGATGTGGACACTGAGCAGTACTTC. Encoded protein: CATSDVDTEQYF.

V is TRBV11-2 and J is TRBJ1-5; possibly TRBD1 for D (5 bases). Germline assignment: CDR1 SGHAT and CDR2 FQNNGV. V lost 1 base and J lost 7, with 14 bases in between. The CDR3 extends over 15 amino acids. CDR3 sequence: CASSLGGTGMQPQHF. The CDR3 region has the DNA TGTGCCAGCAGCTTAGGCGGGACGGGCATGCAGCCCCAGCATTTT.